This is a list of T cell receptor beta chains from one sample in a study of CD8 T cells in Susac syndrome. MiXCR, run by TCRdb on the immunoSEQ multiplex PCR reads, gives a single entry per CDR3 protein. The data contain roughly 180,000 distinct CDR3 sequences, 80% to 95% of them singletons. The sequenced sample consisted of CD4+ T cells from PBMCs. Receptors originate from a human donor with multiple sclerosis. The CDR3 runs from the conserved cysteine through the conserved F or W. The D gene is left open where the match is weak. Clone size, where shown, is once, few, many, or a class for clones that have expanded.

d_call j_call clone_size v_call cdr3_aa cdr3_nt
TRBD2 TRBJ2-1 few TRBV3-1 CASRLAGGPYNEQFF TGTGCCAGCCGACTAGCGGGAGGGCCATACAATGAGCAGTTCTTC
. TRBJ1-4 . TRBV29-1 CSAEGQVNEKLFF TGCAGCGCGGAGGGGCAGGTTAATGAAAAACTGTTTTTT
. TRBJ2-1 . TRBV29-1 CSVHLVRGRNEQFF TGCAGCGTTCATCTAGTGAGGGGGAGGAATGAGCAGTTCTTC
. TRBJ1-1 . TRBV4-1 CASSQGALRNTEAFF TGCGCCAGCAGCCAAGGGGCCTTGAGGAACACTGAAGCTTTCTTT
. TRBJ1-4 . TRBV7-2 CASSLGGGREKLFF TGTGCCAGCAGCTTAGGGGGGGGTCGGGAAAAACTGTTTTTT
. TRBJ2-5 . TRBV5-1 CASSFRLRETQYF TGCGCCAGCAGCTTCAGACTTCGGGAGACCCAGTACTTC
TRBD1 TRBJ1-6 . TRBV9 CASSVDPGTGNSPLHF TGTGCCAGCAGCGTAGATCCCGGGACAGGGAATTCACCCCTCCACTTT
TRBD1 TRBJ2-7 . TRBV7-4 CASSHRDRASEQYF TGTGCCAGCAGCCACCGGGACAGGGCGAGTGAGCAGTACTTC
. TRBJ2-7 . TRBV27 CASSASGGLYGEQYF TGTGCCAGCAGTGCCTCCGGGGGACTTTATGGAGAGCAGTACTTC
. TRBJ2-7 . TRBV5-4 CASSRDRDTPRRQYF TGTGCCAGCAGCAGGGACCGGGACACCCCACGGAGGCAGTACTTC
. TRBJ2-5 . TRBV6-2/TRBV6-3 CASSYRGAVVETQYF TGTGCCAGCAGTTACAGAGGAGCAGTCGTTGAGACCCAGTACTTC
. TRBJ2-1 . TRBV7-3 CASSLSSGTYNEQFF TGTGCCAGCAGCTTGAGCAGCGGAACCTACAATGAGCAGTTCTTC
. TRBJ2-3 . TRBV3-1 CASSQGDQGGGDTQYF TGTGCCAGCAGCCAAGGGGACCAGGGTGGAGGAGATACGCAGTATTTT
. TRBJ1-5 once TRBV4-2 CASSQEAQGSDQPQHF TGTGCCAGCAGCCAAGAAGCGCAGGGTTCGGATCAGCCCCAGCATTTT
. TRBJ1-6 . TRBV15 CATSERNSPLHF TGTGCCACCAGCGAGAGGAATTCACCCCTCCACTTT
TRBD2 TRBJ2-3 . TRBV12-3/TRBV12-4 CASSFRLAGSTDTQYF TGTGCCAGCAGTTTTAGGCTAGCGGGGTCTACAGATACGCAGTATTTT
TRBD1 TRBJ2-3 once TRBV2 CASLPGTGTTDTQYF TGTGCCAGCCTCCCGGGGACAGGGACCACAGATACGCAGTATTTT
. TRBJ1-1 . TRBV7-3 CASSLAGTLNTEAFF TGTGCCAGCAGCTTAGCAGGTACCTTGAACACTGAAGCTTTCTTT
TRBD1 TRBJ2-6 . TRBV7-2 CASSLPAGTGLSGANVLTF TGTGCCAGCAGCCTACCGGCGGGGACAGGTCTTAGTGGGGCCAACGTCCTGACTTTC
. TRBJ2-1 . TRBV19 CASSTGTRLGQFF TGTGCCAGTAGTACCGGGACCCGGCTAGGGCAGTTCTTC
. TRBJ2-1 . TRBV12-3/TRBV12-4 CASRPLGNEQFF TGTGCCAGCAGGCCCCTGGGGAATGAGCAGTTCTTC
TRBD1 TRBJ2-7 . TRBV29-1 CSVVGDRAPYEQYF TGCAGCGTTGTGGGGGACAGGGCACCCTACGAGCAGTACTTC
TRBD2 TRBJ2-7 . TRBV20-1 CSARDGTSGLYEQYF TGCAGTGCTAGAGACGGGACTAGCGGGCTCTACGAGCAGTACTTC
TRBD1 TRBJ2-5 . TRBV7-2 CASSSQTGNVETQYF TGTGCCAGCAGCTCCCAGACAGGGAATGTCGAGACCCAGTACTTC
. TRBJ1-5 . TRBV6-1 CASRQGYNQPQHF TGTGCCAGCAGACAGGGATACAATCAGCCCCAGCATTTT
. TRBJ2-5 . TRBV19 CASSPSDQETQYF TGTGCCAGTAGTCCCTCGGACCAAGAGACCCAGTACTTC
. TRBJ1-1 . TRBV4-1 CASSQTWTAAAFF TGCGCCAGCAGCCAGACCTGGACCGCTGCAGCTTTCTTT
TRBD1 TRBJ1-5 . TRBV6-6 CASSRTGTGQPQHF TGTGCCAGCAGTCGAACAGGGACAGGTCAGCCCCAGCATTTT
TRBD2 TRBJ2-2 . TRBV19 CASRGGLAGGPRTGELFF TGTGCCAGTAGGGGGGGACTAGCGGGAGGGCCTCGGACCGGGGAGCTGTTTTTT
TRBD2 TRBJ2-5 . TRBV5-4 CASRATSGETQYF TGTGCCAGCAGGGCGACTAGCGGGGAGACCCAGTACTTC
. TRBJ1-2 . TRBV6-1 CASSEVSSYYGYTF TGTGCCAGCAGTGAAGTATCCTCCTACTATGGCTACACCTTC
. TRBJ1-2 . TRBV27 CASSFLSRRGGGYTF TGTGCCAGCAGTTTCTTGTCCAGACGAGGGGGTGGCTACACCTTC